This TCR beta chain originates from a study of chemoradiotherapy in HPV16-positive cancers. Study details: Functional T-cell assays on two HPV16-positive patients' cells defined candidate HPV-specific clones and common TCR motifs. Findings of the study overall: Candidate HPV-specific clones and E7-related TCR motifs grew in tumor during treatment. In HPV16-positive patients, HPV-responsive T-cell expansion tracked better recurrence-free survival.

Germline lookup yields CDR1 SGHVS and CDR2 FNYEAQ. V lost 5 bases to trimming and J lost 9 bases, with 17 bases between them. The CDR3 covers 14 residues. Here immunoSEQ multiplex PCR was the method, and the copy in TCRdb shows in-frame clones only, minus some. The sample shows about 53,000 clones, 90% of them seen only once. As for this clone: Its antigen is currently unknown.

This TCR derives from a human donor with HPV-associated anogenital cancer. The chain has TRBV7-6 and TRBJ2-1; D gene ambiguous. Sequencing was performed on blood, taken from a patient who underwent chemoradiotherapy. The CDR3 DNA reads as TGTGCCAGCAGCCTAGAGGCTAGAGCGCCTGAGCAGTTCTTC. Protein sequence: CASSLEARAPEQFF.